This T cell receptor (beta chain) was obtained from a study of read filtering for tumor transcriptome and immune sequencing. Background on the study: Fewer than 10 patients were R-ISS I, 16 were R-ISS II, six or seven were R-ISS III. Whole-transcriptome libraries were prepared after DNase treatment. Study outcomes and limitations: In IR-seq, single-read clonotypes were approximately 83% of clonotypes but approximately 4% of reads. Correlation between methods rose after single-read clonotypes were removed.

The library was built from roughly 400 ng RNA with molecular barcoded adaptors for alpha/delta and beta/gamma chains. TCRdb used MiXCR to reprocess the reads, holding one entry per CDR3 protein. There are some 30,000 distinct CDR3 sequences in the sample; about 18% occur only once, and about a sixth lies in the top ten. In regard to this clonotype: What it binds is unknown.

CDR1 and CDR2 (germline): WNHNN, SYGVQD (reference sequence). The germline V and J ends were trimmed by 3 bases and 1 base, with 16 bases remaining between them. The CDR3 extends over 17 amino acids. Sequences were obtained from a population of CD138-negative cells sorted from bone marrow. The sequence was obtained from a donor aged 40 or older with multiple myeloma. The rearrangement links TRBV10-1 to TRBJ1-5; a weak D match, TRBD1 (5 bases). Here the CDR3 reads CASSDRAYKRSNQPQHF. DNA for the CDR3: TGCGCCAGCAGTGACAGGGCTTATAAACGCAGCAATCAGCCCCAGCATTTT.